The 5 T cell receptor beta chains reported below all come from one sample, sequenced in a study of T cells in localized non-small cell lung cancer. Using immunoSEQ multiplex PCR, the repertoire was profiled, and TCRdb retains in-frame clones only, with some absent. The data show approximately 70,000 clones, with roughly four fifths seen just once and roughly 4.8% held by the top ten. Sequenced here: PBMCs, sampled before any cancer treatment. These receptors were obtained from a man between 35 and 75 years old with stage II lung adenocarcinoma.

This chain joins TRBV6-1 and TRBJ1-3; 7 positions agree with TRBD1. The CDR3 spans 14 residues. V lost 8 bases and J lost 0; bases outside the gene matches: 4. Germline values: CDR1 MNHNS, CDR2 SASEGT. For the CDR3, the DNA is TGTGCCAGCGGGGACAGTCTCTCTGGAAACACCATATATTTT. It yields the protein CASGDSLSGNTIYF.

The genes are TRBV6-5 and TRBJ2-7, with TRBD1 matching 7 bases. V lost 6 bases, J lost 2 bases, and 4 bases stayed unmatched. This CDR3 has 13 residues. Germline lookup yields CDR1 MNHEY and CDR2 SVGAGI. CDR3 DNA: TGTGCCAGCAGCCCGGACAGGACCTACGAGCAGTACTTC. Amino acids: CASSPDRTYEQYF.

The V call is TRBV19, the J call TRBJ2-2, with unresolved D. Germline CDR1 and CDR2: LNHDA and SQIVND (reference sequence). V was trimmed by 7 bases and J by 0 bases, leaving 15 bases between them. This CDR3 contains 16 residues. CDR3 loop: CASTGDGRTNTGELFF. The CDR3 DNA reads as TGTGCCAGTACCGGAGACGGGCGGACGAACACCGGGGAGCTGTTTTTT.

V usage is TRBV5-1 and J usage is TRBJ2-1, with D possibly TRBD1 on 6 matching bases. V lost 0 bases to trimming and J lost 7 bases, with 14 bases between them. CDR1 SGHRS and CDR2 YFSETQ come from the germline V gene. CDR3 length equals 15 residues. The CDR3, as DNA: TGCGCCAGCAGCTTGGGACTAACGAGGGGGAATGAGCAGTTCTTC. Its protein is CASSLGLTRGNEQFF. The whole variable domain, remainder taken from reference TRBV5-1 and TRBJ2-1, is KAGVTQTPRYLIKTRGQQVTLSCSPISGHRSVSWYQQTPGQGLQFLFEYFSETQRNKGNFPGRFSGRQFSNSRSEMNVSTLELGDSALYLCASSLGLTRGNEQFFGPGTRLTVL.

The chain is built from TRBV29-1 and TRBJ1-2, with 7 bases that match TRBD1. Germline values: CDR1 SQVTM, CDR2 ANQGSEA. The CDR3 covers 15 residues. The J segment lost 0 bases and the V segment lost 7 bases, leaving 11 bases of the junction unmatched. CDR3 loop: CSALTGETANYGYTF. DNA of the CDR3: TGCAGCGCCTTAACAGGGGAAACGGCTAACTATGGCTACACCTTC.